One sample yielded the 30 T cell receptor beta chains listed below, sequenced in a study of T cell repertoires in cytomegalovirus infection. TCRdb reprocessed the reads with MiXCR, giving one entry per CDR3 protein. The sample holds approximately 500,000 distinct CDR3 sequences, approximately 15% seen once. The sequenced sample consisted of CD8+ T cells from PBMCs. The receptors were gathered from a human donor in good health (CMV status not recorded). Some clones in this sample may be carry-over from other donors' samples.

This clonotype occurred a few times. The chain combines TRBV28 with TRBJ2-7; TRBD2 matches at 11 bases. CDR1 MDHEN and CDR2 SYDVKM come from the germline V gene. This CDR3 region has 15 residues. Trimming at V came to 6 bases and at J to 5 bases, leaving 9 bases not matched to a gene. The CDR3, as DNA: TGTGCCAGCAGACCTAGCGGGAGGCCTCCCGACGAGCAGTACTTC. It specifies CASRPSGRPPDEQYF.

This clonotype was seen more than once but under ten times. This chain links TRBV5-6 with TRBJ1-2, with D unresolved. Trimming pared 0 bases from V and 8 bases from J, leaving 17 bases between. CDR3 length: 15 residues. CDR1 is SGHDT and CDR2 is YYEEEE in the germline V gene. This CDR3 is CASSLEVEIARGYTF. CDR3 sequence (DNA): TGTGCCAGCAGCTTGGAGGTGGAAATCGCGCGCGGCTACACCTTC. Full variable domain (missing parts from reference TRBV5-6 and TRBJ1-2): DAGVTQSPTHLIKTRGQQVTLRCSPKSGHDTVSWYQQALGQGPQFIFQYYEEEERQRGNFPDRFSGHQFPNYSSELNVNALLLGDSALYLCASSLEVEIARGYTFGSGTRLTVV.

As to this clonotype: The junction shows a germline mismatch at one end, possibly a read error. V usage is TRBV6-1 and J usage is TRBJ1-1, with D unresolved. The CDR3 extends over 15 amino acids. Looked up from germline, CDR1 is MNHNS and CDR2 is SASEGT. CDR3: CASSDLRGSNTETFF. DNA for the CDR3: TGTGCCAGCAGTGATTTAAGAGGGTCGAACACTGAAACTTTCTTT.

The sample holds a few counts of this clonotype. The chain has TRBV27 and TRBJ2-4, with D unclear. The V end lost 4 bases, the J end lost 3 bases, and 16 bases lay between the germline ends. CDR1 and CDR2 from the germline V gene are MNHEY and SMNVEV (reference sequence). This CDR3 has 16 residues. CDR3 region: CASSSPLGWDKNIQYF. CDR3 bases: TGTGCCAGCAGTTCCCCGTTGGGATGGGACAAAAACATTCAGTACTTC.

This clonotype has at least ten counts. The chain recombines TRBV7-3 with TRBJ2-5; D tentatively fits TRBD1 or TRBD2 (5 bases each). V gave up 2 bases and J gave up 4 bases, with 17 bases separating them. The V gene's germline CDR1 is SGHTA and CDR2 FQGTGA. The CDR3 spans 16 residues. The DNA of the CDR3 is TGTGCCAGCAGCTTAGGCGTTAGAGGGGAAGGAGAGACCCAGTACTTC. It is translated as CASSLGVRGEGETQYF.

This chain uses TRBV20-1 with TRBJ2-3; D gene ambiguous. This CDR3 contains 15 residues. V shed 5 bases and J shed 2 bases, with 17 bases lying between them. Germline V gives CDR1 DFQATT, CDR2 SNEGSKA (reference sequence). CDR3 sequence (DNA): TGCAGTGCTCGCGGAGCAGGCGTAAACACAGATACGCAGTATTTT. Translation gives CSARGAGVNTDTQYF.

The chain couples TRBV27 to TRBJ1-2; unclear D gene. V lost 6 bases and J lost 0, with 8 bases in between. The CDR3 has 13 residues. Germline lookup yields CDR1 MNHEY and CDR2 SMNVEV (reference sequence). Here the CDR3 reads CASRDLANYGYTF. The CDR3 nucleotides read TGTGCCAGCAGGGACTTAGCTAACTATGGCTACACCTTC.

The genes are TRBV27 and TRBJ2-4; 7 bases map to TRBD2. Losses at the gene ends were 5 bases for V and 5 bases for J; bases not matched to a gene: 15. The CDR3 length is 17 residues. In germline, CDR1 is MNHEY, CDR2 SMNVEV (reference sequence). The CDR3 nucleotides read TGTGCCAGCAGTCCGATCAGCCTAGCGGTTGTCCAAAACATTCAGTACTTC. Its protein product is CASSPISLAVVQNIQYF.

The CDR3 protein is CASSPTIVNEQFF. In nucleotides, the CDR3 is TGCGCCAGCAGCCCGACTATAGTCAATGAGCAGTTCTTC. The gene calls are TRBV4-1 and TRBJ2-1, with D perhaps TRBD2 (5 bases). In germline, CDR1 is MGHRA, CDR2 YSYEKL. The CDR3 sequence is 13 residues long. Trimming removed 4 bases at V and 6 bases at J, with 10 bases between.

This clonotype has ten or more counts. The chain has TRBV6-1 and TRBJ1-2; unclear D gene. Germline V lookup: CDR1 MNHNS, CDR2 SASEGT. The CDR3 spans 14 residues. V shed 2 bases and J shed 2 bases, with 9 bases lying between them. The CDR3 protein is CASSERGRNYGYTF. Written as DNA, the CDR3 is TGTGCCAGCAGTGAACGGGGTCGCAACTATGGCTACACCTTC.

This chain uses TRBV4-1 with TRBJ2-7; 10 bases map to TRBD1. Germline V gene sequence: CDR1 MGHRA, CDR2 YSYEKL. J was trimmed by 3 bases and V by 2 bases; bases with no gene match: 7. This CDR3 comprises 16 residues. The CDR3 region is CASSQIGQGVGYEQYF. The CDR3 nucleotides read TGCGCCAGCAGCCAAATTGGACAGGGGGTCGGCTACGAGCAGTACTTC.

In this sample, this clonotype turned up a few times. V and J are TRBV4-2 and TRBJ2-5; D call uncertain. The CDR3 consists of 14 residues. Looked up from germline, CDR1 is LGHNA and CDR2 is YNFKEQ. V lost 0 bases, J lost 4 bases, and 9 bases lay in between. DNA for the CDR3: TGTGCCAGCAGCCAAGATAGGAACCCAGAGACCCAGTACTTC. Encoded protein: CASSQDRNPETQYF.

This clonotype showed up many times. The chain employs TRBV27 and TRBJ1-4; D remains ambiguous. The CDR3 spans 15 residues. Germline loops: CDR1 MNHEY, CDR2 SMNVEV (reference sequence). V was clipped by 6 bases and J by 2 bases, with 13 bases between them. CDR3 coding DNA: TGTGCCAGCAGCCGAAAGGGATCCACTAATGAAAAACTGTTTTTT. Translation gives CASSRKGSTNEKLFF.

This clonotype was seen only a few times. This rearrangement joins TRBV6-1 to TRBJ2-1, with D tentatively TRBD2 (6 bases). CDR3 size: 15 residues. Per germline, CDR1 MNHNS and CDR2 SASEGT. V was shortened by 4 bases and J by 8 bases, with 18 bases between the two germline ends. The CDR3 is CASSAPGLLGHEQFF. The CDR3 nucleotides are TGTGCCAGCAGTGCCCCGGGACTCCTGGGCCATGAGCAGTTCTTC.

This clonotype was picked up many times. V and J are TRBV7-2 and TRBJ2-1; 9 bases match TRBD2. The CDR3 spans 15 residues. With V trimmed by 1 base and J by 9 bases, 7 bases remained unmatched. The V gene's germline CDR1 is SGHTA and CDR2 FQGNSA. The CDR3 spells CASSLDAGGQGEQFF. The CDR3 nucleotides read TGTGCCAGCAGCTTAGACGCGGGGGGGCAGGGTGAGCAGTTCTTC. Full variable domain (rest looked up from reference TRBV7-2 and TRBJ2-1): GAGVSQSPSNKVTEKGKDVELRCDPISGHTALYWYRQSLGQGLEFLIYFQGNSAPDKSGLPSDRFSAERTGGSVSTLTIQRTQQEDSAVYLCASSLDAGGQGEQFFGPGTRLTVL.

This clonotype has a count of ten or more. The CDR3 DNA sequence: TGTGCCAGCAGCTTAAGGGCAGACTTATACGAGCAGTACTTC. Translating gives CASSLRADLYEQYF. J is TRBJ2-7 and V is TRBV11-2, with D unresolved. The germline V gene encodes CDR1 SGHAT and CDR2 FQNNGV. The germline V and J ends were trimmed by 2 bases and 4 bases, with 12 bases remaining between them. The CDR3 is 14 amino acids.

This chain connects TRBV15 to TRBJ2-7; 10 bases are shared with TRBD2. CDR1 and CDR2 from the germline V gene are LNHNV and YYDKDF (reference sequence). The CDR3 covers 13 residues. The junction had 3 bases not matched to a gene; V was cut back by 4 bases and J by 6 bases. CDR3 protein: CATSNSGGVEQYF. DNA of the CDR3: TGTGCCACCAGCAACAGCGGGGGGGTCGAGCAGTACTTC.

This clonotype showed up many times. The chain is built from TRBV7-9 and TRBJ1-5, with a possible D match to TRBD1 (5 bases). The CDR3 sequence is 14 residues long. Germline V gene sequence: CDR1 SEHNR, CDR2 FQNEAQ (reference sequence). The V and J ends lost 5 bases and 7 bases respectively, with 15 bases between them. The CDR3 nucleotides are TGTGCCAGCAGCCCGCGGGACTCCGGACAGCCCCAGCATTTT. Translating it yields CASSPRDSGQPQHF.

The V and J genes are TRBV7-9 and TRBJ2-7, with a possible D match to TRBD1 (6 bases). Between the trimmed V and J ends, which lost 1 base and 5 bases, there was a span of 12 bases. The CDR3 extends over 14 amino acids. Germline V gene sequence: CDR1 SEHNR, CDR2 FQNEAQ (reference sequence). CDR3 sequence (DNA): TGTGCCAGCAGCTTAGGGGCAGGGGTGAACGAGCAGTACTTC. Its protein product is CASSLGAGVNEQYF.

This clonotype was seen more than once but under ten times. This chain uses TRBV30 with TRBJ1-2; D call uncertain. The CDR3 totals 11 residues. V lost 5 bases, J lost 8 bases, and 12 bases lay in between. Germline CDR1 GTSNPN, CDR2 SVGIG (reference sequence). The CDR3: CAWAGLGGYTF. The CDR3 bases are TGTGCCTGGGCAGGCCTGGGAGGCTACACCTTC.

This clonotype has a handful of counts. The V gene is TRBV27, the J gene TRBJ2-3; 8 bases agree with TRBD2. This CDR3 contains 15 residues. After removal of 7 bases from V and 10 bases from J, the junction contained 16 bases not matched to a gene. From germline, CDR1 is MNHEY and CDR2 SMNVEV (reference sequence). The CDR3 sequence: CASTPRGGRGGPQYF. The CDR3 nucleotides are TGTGCCAGCACCCCCCGGGGGGGGCGGGGAGGGCCGCAGTATTTT.

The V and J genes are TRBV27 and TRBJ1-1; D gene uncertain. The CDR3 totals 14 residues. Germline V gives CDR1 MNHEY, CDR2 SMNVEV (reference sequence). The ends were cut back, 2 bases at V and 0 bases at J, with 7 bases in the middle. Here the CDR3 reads CASSLNSLNTEAFF. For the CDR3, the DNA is TGTGCCAGCAGTTTAAACAGCTTGAACACTGAAGCTTTCTTT.

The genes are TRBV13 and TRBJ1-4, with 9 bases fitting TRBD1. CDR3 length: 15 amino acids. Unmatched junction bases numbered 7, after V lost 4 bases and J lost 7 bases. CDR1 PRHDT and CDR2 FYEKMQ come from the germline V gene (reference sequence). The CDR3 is CASSSRQDRGEKLFF. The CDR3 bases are TGTGCCAGCAGCTCCCGGCAGGACAGGGGTGAAAAACTGTTTTTT.

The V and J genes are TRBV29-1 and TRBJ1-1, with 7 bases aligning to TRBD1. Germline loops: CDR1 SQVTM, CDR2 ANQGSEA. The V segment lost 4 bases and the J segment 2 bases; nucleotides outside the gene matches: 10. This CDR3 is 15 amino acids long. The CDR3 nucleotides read TGCAGCGTTGGGCGGGACAGCGTCTTAAACACTGAAGCTTTCTTT. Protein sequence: CSVGRDSVLNTEAFF. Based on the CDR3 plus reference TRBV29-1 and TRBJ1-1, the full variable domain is SAVISQKPSRDICQRGTSLTIQCQVDSQVTMMFWYRQQPGQSLTLIATANQGSEATYESGFVIDKFPISRPNLTFSTLTVSNMSPEDSSIYLCSVGRDSVLNTEAFFGQGTRLTVV.

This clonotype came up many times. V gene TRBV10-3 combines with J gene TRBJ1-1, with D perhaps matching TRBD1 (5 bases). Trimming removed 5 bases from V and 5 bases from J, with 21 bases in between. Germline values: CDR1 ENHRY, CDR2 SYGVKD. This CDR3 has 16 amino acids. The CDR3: CAISQTRGVRQTEAFF. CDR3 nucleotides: TGTGCCATCAGTCAAACCCGAGGGGTCCGACAGACTGAAGCTTTCTTT.

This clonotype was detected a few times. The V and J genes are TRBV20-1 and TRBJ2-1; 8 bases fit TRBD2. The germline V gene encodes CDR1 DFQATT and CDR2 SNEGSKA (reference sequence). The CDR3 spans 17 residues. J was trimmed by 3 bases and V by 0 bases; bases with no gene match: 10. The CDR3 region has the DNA TGCAGTGCTAGAGATTGGAGGGGGACTAGGGACTACAATGAGCAGTTCTTC. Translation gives CSARDWRGTRDYNEQFF.

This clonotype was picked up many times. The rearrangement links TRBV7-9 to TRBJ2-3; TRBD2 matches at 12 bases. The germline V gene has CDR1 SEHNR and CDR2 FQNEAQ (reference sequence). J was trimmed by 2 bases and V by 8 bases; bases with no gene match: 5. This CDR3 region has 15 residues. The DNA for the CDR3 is TGTGCCAGCCTAGCGGGAGGGCCGGTCACAGATACGCAGTATTTT. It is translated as CASLAGGPVTDTQYF.

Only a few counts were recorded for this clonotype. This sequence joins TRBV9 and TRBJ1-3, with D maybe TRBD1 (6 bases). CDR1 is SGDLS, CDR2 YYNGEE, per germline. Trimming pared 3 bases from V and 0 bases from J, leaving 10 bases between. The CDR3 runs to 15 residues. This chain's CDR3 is CASSGSGASGNTIYF. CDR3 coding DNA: TGTGCCAGCAGCGGATCAGGGGCCTCTGGAAACACCATATATTTT.

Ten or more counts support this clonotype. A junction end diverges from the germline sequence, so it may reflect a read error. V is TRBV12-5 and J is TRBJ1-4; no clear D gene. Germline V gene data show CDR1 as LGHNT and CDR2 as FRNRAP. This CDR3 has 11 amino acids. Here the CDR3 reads CASGLNEKLFF. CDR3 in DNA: TGTGCTAGTGGTTTGAATGAGAAACTGTTTTTT.

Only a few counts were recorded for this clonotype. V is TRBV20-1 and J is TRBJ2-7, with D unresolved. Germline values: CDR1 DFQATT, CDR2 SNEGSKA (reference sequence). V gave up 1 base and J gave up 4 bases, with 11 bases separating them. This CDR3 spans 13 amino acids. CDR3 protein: CSARVSSLYEQYF. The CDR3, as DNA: TGCAGTGCTAGAGTTTCTAGTTTATACGAGCAGTACTTC.